This TCR beta chain was retrieved from a study of T cells expressing NK-cell markers. Study-level background: The study drew TCR beta repertoires from sorted CD3+CD56+NKG2C+, CD3+CD56+NKG2C- and CD3+CD56-NKG2C+ T cells.

The CDR3 runs 12 residues. TCRdb reprocessed the 5' RACE reads and stores each CDR3 protein as one record, lacking DNA. The sample holds 500,000 to 700,000 distinct CDR3 sequences. The chain combines TRBV12-3 or TRBV12-4 with TRBJ1-5. The TCR sequence derives from a man aged 18 to 29 in good health. The sequenced material came from blood T cells: a sorted CD56 or NKG2C T cell subset, CD4+ or CD8+ T cells, or bulk PBMC T cells (not recorded which). The CDR3 here is CASTMGSQPQHF.